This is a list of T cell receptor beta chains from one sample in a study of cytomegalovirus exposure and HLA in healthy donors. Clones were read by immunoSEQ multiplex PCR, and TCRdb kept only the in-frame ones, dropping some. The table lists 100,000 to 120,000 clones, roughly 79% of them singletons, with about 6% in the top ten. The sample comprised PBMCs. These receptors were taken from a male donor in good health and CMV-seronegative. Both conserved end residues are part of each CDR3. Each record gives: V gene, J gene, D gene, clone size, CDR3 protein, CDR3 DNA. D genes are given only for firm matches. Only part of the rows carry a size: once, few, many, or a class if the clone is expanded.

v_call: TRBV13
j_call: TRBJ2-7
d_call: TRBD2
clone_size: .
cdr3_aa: CASSLARTRRAYEQYF
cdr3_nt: TGTGCCAGCAGCTTAGCCAGGACTAGGAGGGCCTACGAGCAGTACTTC

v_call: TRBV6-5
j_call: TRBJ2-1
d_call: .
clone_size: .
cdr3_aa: CASSPLTNSYNEQFF
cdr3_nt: TGTGCCAGCAGCCCTCTTACAAACTCCTACAATGAGCAGTTCTTC

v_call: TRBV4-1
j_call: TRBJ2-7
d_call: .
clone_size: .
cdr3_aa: CASSQIGGEQYF
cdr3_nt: TGCGCCAGCAGCCAAATCGGGGGCGAGCAGTACTTC

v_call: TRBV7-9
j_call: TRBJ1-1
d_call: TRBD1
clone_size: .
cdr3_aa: CASSPAWDRNTEAFF
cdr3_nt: TGTGCCAGCAGCCCGGCTTGGGACAGGAACACTGAAGCTTTCTTT

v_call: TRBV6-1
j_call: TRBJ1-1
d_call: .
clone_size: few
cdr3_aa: CASSNTGSTEAFF
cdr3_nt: TGTGCCAGCAGTAATACAGGGAGCACTGAAGCTTTCTTT

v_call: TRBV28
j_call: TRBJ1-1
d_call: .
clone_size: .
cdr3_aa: CASSSQGGSVEAFF
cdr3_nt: TGTGCCAGCAGTTCCCAGGGAGGTTCTGTGGAAGCTTTCTTT

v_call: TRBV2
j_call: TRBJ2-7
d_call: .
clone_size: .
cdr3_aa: CASSDEGLTMSCEQYF
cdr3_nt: TGTGCCAGCAGTGATGAGGGTCTCACAATGTCCTGCGAGCAGTACTTC

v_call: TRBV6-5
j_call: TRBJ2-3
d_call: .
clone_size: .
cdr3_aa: CASSYGWEGTDTQYF
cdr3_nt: TGTGCCAGCAGTTATGGATGGGAGGGCACAGATACGCAGTATTTT

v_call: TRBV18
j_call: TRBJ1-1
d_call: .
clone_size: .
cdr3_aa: CASSPASALVGNTEAFF
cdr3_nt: TGTGCCAGCTCGCCAGCTTCCGCCCTTGTCGGGAACACTGAAGCTTTCTTT

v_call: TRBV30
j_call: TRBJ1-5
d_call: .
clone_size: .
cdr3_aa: CAWSEGRGNQPQHF
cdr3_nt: TGTGCCTGGTCGGAAGGGAGGGGCAATCAGCCCCAGCATTTT

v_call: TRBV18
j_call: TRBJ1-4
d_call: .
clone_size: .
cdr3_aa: CASSPRPIGQENEKLFF
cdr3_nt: TGTGCCAGCTCACCACGCCCAATTGGACAAGAGAATGAAAAACTGTTTTTT

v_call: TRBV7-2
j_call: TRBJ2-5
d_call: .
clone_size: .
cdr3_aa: CASSLGERETQYF
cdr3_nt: TGTGCCAGCAGCTTAGGGGAGCGGGAGACCCAGTACTTC

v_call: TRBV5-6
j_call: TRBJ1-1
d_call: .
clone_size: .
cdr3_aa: CASSFPPPEETEAFF
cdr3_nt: TGTGCCAGCAGCTTTCCCCCCCCGGAGGAGACTGAAGCTTTCTTT

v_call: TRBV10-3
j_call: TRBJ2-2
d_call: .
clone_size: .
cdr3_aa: CATQRGQRNTGELFF
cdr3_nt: TGTGCCACCCAAAGGGGCCAACGAAACACCGGGGAGCTGTTTTTT

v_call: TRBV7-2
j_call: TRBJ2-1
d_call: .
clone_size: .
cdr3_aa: CASRFPSSYNEQFF
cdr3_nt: TGTGCCAGCAGGTTTCCCAGCTCCTACAATGAGCAGTTCTTC

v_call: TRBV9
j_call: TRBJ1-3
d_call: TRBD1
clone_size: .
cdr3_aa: CASSPARIWDRHNSGNTIYF
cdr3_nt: TGTGCCAGCAGCCCCGCCCGTATATGGGACAGGCATAACTCTGGAAACACCATATATTTT

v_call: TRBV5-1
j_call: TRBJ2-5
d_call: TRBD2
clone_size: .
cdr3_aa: CASSFGTSSQETQYF
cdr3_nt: TGCGCCAGCAGCTTTGGGACTAGCAGCCAAGAGACCCAGTACTTC

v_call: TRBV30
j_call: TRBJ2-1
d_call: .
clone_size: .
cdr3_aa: CALTADRFGGEQFF
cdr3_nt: TGTGCCTTAACAGCTGACAGGTTTGGGGGCGAGCAGTTCTTC

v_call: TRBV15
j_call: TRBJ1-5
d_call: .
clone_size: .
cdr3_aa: CATSGRAIGPQHF
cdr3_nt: TGTGCCACCAGCGGGAGAGCTATTGGCCCCCAGCATTTT

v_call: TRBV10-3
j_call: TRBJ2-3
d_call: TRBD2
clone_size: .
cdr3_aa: CAIRATSGRAKGTDTQYF
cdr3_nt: TGTGCCATCAGGGCGACTAGCGGGAGGGCTAAGGGCACAGATACGCAGTATTTT

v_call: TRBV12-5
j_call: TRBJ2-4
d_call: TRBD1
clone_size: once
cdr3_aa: CASGLVRGQGALQGKNIQYF
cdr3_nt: TGTGCTAGTGGTTTGGTACGGGGACAGGGGGCCTTGCAAGGCAAAAACATTCAGTACTTC

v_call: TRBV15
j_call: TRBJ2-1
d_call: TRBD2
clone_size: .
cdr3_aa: CATSRGDGLAARQDVF
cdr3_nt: TGTGCCACCAGCAGAGGAGATGGCCTAGCGGCAAGGCAAGATGTCTTC

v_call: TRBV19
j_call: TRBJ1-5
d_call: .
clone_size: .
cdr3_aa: CASSIEGGVSLLSYSNQPQHF
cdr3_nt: TGTGCCAGTAGTATCGAGGGAGGGGTTAGCTTACTCTCCTATAGCAATCAGCCCCAGCATTTT

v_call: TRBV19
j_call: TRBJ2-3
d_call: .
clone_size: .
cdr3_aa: CASSSLGPSADTQYF
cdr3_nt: TGTGCCAGTAGTAGCTTGGGTCCTAGCGCAGATACGCAGTATTTT

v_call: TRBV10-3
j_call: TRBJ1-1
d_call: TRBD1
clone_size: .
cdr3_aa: CAISGTEEAFF
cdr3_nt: TGTGCCATCAGCGGGACAGAGGAAGCTTTCTTT

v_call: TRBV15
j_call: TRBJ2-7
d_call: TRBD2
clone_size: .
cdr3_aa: CATSRGTSYYEQYF
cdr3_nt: TGTGCCACCAGCAGAGGGACTAGCTACTACGAGCAGTACTTC

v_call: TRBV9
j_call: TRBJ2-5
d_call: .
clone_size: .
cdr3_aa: CASSPSSGGETQYF
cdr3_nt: TGTGCCAGCAGCCCTTCGTCAGGGGGGGAGACCCAGTACTTC

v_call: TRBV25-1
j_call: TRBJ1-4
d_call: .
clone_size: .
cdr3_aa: CASSSSLGVTNEKLFF
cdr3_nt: TGTGCCAGCAGTTCGTCCTTAGGAGTAACTAATGAAAAACTGTTTTTT

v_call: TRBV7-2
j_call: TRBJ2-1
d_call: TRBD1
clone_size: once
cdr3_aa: CASSFWNRGDSTYNEQFF
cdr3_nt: TGTGCCAGCAGCTTCTGGAACAGGGGGGACTCTACCTACAATGAGCAGTTCTTC

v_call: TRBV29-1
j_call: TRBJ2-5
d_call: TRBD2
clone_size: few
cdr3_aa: CSVTPVGGQGQTQYF
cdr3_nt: TGCAGCGTTACCCCGGTGGGAGGGCAGGGACAGACCCAGTACTTC

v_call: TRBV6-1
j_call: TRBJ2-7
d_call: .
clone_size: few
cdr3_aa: CASSEEGAGSYEQYF
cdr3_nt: TGTGCCAGCAGTGAGGAGGGTGCAGGCTCCTACGAGCAGTACTTC

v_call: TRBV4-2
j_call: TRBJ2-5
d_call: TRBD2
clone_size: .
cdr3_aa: CASSQDPPSGEQETQYF
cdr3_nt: TGTGCCAGCAGCCAAGATCCGCCTAGCGGGGAACAAGAGACCCAGTACTTC

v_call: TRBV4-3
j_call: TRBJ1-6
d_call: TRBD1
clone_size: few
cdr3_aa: CASSLITGDSPLHF
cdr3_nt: TGCGCCAGCAGCCTGATAACAGGGGATTCACCCCTCCACTTT

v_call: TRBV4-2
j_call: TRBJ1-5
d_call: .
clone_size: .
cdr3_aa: CASSQGSLASNQPQHF
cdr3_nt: TGTGCCAGCAGCCAAGGATCCTTAGCCAGCAATCAGCCCCAGCATTTT

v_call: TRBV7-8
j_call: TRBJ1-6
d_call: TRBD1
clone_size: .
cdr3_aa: CASSSGQGVNSPLHF
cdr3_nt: TGTGCCAGCAGCTCGGGACAGGGGGTGAATTCACCCCTCCACTTT

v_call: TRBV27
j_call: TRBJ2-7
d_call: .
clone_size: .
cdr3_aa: CASSLSGFGQYF
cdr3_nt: TGTGCCAGCAGTTTGAGTGGTTTCGGGCAGTACTTC

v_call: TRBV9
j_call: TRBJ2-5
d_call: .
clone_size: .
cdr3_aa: CASSVSGGGSGETQYF
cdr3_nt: TGTGCCAGCAGCGTCTCGGGGGGCGGAAGCGGGGAGACCCAGTACTTC